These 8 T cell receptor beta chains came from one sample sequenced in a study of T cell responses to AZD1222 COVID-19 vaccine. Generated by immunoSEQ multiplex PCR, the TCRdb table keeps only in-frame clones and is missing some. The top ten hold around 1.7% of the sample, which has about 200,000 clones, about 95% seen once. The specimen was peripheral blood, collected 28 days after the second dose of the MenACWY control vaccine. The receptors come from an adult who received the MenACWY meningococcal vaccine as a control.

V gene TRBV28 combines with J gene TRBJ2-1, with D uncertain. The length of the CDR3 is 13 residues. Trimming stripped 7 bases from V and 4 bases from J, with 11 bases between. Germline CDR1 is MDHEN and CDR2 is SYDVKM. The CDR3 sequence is CASIRQGYNEQFF. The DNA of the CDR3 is TGTGCCAGCATCCGGCAAGGTTACAATGAGCAGTTCTTC.

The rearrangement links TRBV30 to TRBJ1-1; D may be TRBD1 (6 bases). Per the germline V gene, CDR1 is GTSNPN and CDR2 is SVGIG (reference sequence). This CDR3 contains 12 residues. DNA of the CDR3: TGTGCTGTTGACAGGCCGAACACTGAAGCTTTCTTT. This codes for CAVDRPNTEAFF.

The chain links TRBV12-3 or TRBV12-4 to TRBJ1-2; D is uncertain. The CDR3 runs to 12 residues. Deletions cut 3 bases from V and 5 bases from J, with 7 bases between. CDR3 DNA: TGTGCCAGCAGTTTTAGTTCATATGGCTACACCTTC. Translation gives CASSFSSYGYTF.

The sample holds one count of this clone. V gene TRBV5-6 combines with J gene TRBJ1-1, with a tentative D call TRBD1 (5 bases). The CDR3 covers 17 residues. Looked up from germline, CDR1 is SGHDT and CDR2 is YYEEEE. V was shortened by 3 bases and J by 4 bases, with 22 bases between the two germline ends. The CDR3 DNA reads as TGTGCCAGCAGCTCCCCTCCGGGACCTACCAGGAGCACTGAAGCTTTCTTT. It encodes CASSSPPGPTRSTEAFF.

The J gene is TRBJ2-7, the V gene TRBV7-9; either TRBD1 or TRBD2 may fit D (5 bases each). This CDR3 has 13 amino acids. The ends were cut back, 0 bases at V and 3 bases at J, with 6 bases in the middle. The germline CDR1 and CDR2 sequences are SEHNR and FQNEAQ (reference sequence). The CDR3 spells CASSLAGDYEQYF. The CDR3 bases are TGTGCCAGCAGCTTAGCGGGGGACTACGAGCAGTACTTC.

The CDR3 region has the DNA TGTGCCAGCTCACCGCTAGCAGATACGCAGTATTTT. Amino acid sequence: CASSPLADTQYF. The chain carries TRBV18 and TRBJ2-3; no reliable D call. From germline, CDR1 is KGHSH and CDR2 LQKENI. The ends were cut back, 3 bases at V and 4 bases at J, with 5 bases in the middle. The CDR3 extends over 12 amino acids.

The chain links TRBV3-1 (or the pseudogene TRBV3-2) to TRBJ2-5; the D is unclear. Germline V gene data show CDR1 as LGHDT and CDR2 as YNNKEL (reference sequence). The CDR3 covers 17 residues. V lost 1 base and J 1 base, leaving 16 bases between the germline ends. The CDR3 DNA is TGTGCCAGCAGCCAAGCCATCTCCCAGGTACCCCAAGAGACCCAGTACTTC. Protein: CASSQAISQVPQETQYF.

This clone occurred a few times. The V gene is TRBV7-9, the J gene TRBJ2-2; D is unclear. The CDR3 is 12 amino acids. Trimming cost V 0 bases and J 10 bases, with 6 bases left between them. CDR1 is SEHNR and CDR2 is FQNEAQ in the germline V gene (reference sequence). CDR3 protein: CASSLAAKELFF. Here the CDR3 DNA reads TGTGCCAGCAGCTTAGCAGCAAAGGAGCTGTTTTTT.